This TCR beta chain was obtained from a study of Ad26.COV2.S vaccination and SARS-CoV-2 variants. Study background: Donor was assigned to the Ad26.COV2.S arm of trial COV1001. Administration of Ad26.COV2.S was intramuscular, either once or twice 56 days apart.

TCRdb's copy holds only in-frame clones and misses some; the assay was immunoSEQ multiplex PCR. Among roughly 350,000 clones listed, roughly 90% were seen once. Details on this clone: Its antigen is currently unknown.

There are 14 residues in the CDR3. Study-wide results and limits: Recipients of either vaccine or placebo displayed similar breadth of non-spike TCRs. Total responses of T cells may have been underestimated by the analyses of TCR breadth and depth.

Stated treatment: some 19 received Ad26.COV2.S at low or high dose, single or two shots; about 5 received placebo; per-sample allocation not given. Specimen acquisition occurred on day 63 following the initial vaccine or placebo injection. The sequences come from peripheral blood, collected in a trial of Ad26.COV2.S vaccine versus placebo. J is TRBJ2-7 and V is TRBV12-2. TRBV12-2 is a pseudogene segment. The TCR sequence derives from a person aged 18-65 years who received the Ad26.COV2.S COVID-19 vaccine or a placebo. The DNA of the CDR3 is TGTGCAAGTCGCTTAGTGGTACTCCCCCTCGTCAGTTACTTC. It encodes CASRLVVLPLVSYF.